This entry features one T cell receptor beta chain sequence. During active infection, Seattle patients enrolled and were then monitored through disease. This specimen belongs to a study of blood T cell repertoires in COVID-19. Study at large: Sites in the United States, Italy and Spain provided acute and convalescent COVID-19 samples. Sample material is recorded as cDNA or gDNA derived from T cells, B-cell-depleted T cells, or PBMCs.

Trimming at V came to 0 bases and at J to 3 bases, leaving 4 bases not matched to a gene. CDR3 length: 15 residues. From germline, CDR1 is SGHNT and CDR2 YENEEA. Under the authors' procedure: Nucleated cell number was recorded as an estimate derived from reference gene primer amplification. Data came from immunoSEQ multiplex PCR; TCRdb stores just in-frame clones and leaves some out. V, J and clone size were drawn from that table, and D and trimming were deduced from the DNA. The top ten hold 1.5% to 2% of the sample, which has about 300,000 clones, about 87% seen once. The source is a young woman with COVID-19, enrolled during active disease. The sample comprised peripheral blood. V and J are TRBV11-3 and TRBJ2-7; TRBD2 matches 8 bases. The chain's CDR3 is CASSLDPGGLYEQYF. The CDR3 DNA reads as TGTGCCAGCAGCTTAGATCCGGGGGGGCTCTACGAGCAGTACTTC.